These 24 T cell receptor beta chains were all obtained from the same sample, sequenced in a study of OX40 agonist ivuxolimab in advanced cancers. The protocol was immunoSEQ multiplex PCR, while the TCRdb copy is restricted to in-frame clones and leaves out a portion. The sample holds about 3,400 clones, 75% to 90% seen once. The starting material was CD4+ or CD8+ T cells sorted from blood, obtained in a trial of the OX40 agonist ivuxolimab. These receptors were collected from an adult with an advanced solid tumor such as melanoma, head and neck, liver or kidney cancer.

Only one count was recorded for this clone. This chain links TRBV2 with TRBJ2-7; D perhaps matches TRBD2 (5 bases). The CDR3 is made up of 12 amino acids. The V and J ends lost 7 bases and 4 bases respectively, with 11 bases between them. Germline-derived CDR1 and CDR2 are SNHLY and FYNNEI. In DNA, the CDR3 is TGTGCCAGCACGGGGATAGGGTACGAGCAGTACTTC. This translates into CASTGIGYEQYF.

The V and J genes are TRBV25-1 and TRBJ2-7; D is possibly TRBD2 (6 bases). Trimming left V 5 bases short and J 5 bases short, with 22 bases between. Germline V gene data show CDR1 as MGHDK and CDR2 as SYGVNS. This CDR3 comprises 16 residues. The CDR3, as DNA: TGTGCCAGCAGTCCGTGGACGGGAGTTCGTCTCGACGAGCAGTACTTC. Protein: CASSPWTGVRLDEQYF.

This chain links TRBV30 with TRBJ2-1; 11 bases align to TRBD2. Germline assignment: CDR1 GTSNPN and CDR2 SVGIG (reference sequence). CDR3 length equals 15 residues. After removal of 3 bases from V and 2 bases from J, the junction contained 3 bases not matched to a gene. CDR3 protein: CAWRTGLAAYNEQFF. The DNA of the CDR3 is TGTGCCTGGAGAACGGGACTAGCGGCCTACAATGAGCAGTTCTTC.

CDR3 amino acids: CASSYGGSRVYEQYF. DNA for the CDR3: TGTGCCAGCAGTTACGGGGGTAGCAGGGTCTACGAGCAGTACTTC. The chain uses TRBV6-6 and TRBJ2-7; either TRBD1 or TRBD2 may supply D (5 bases each). V shed 2 bases and J shed 3 bases, with 14 bases lying between them. Per the germline V gene, CDR1 is MNHNY and CDR2 is SVGAGI (reference sequence). CDR3 length equals 15 residues.

V is TRBV2 and J is TRBJ2-5; 9 positions match TRBD2. The V and J ends lost 5 bases and 3 bases, in that order; junction bases with no gene match: 10. The CDR3 contains 16 residues. Germline V gene sequence: CDR1 SNHLY, CDR2 FYNNEI. The CDR3 region has the DNA TGTGCCAGCAGTCCGGGATGGGCTAGCGGGAAAGAGACCCAGTACTTC. It yields the protein CASSPGWASGKETQYF.

This rearrangement joins TRBV5-4 to TRBJ2-2, with D perhaps matching TRBD1 (5 bases). V lost 0 bases, J lost 7 bases, and 16 bases lay in between. CDR3 size: 16 residues. Germline V gives CDR1 SGHNT, CDR2 YYREEE (reference sequence). The CDR3 nucleotides are TGTGCCAGCAGCTTGGGGGCTGCAGGGTTTGGCGGGGAGCTGTTTTTT. Its protein product is CASSLGAAGFGGELFF.

This chain uses TRBV7-9 with TRBJ1-1; no clear D. The V gene lost 1 base and the J gene lost 1 base, with 7 bases spanning the gap. Looked up from germline, CDR1 is SEHNR and CDR2 is FQNEAQ (reference sequence). This CDR3 is 14 amino acids long. Here the CDR3 DNA reads TGTGCCAGCAGCTTAGGGGCGGGGAACACTGAAGCTTTCTTT. Translation gives CASSLGAGNTEAFF.

The chain uses TRBV13 and TRBJ1-1; possibly TRBD1 for D (6 bases). The germline gives CDR1 PRHDT, CDR2 FYEKMQ (reference sequence). V lost 4 bases, J lost 7 bases, and 7 bases lay in between. The CDR3 totals 11 residues. CDR3: CASSSTGEAFF. CDR3 bases: TGTGCCAGCAGCTCGACAGGTGAAGCTTTCTTT. The variable domain in full, completed from reference TRBV13 and TRBJ1-1, reads AAGVIQSPRHLIKEKRETATLKCYPIPRHDTVYWYQQGPGQDPQFLISFYEKMQSDKGSIPDRFSAQQFSDYHSELNMSSLELGDSALYFCASSSTGEAFFGQGTRLTVV.

The genes are TRBV19 and TRBJ2-1; D is ambiguous. Germline V lookup: CDR1 LNHDA, CDR2 SQIVND (reference sequence). The CDR3 loop spans 17 amino acids. The V end was cut by 0 bases, the J end by 0 bases, with 12 bases between. CDR3 sequence reads: CASSIDHAASSYNEQFF. The CDR3 DNA sequence: TGTGCCAGTAGTATAGATCATGCGGCCTCCTCCTACAATGAGCAGTTCTTC.

The V gene is TRBV9, the J gene TRBJ2-1; 7 bases match TRBD1. This CDR3 is built from 14 residues. The J segment lost 3 bases and the V segment lost 3 bases, leaving 3 bases of the junction unmatched. Germline values: CDR1 SGDLS, CDR2 YYNGEE. CDR3 nucleotide sequence: TGTGCCAGCAGCGAGACAGGGATCTACAATGAGCAGTTCTTC. Its translation: CASSETGIYNEQFF.

There are a few counts of this clone. Other DNA sequences in the same sample also yield this CDR3. V gene TRBV5-4 combines with J gene TRBJ2-3, with 10 bases lining up with TRBD2. After removal of 0 bases from V and 4 bases from J, the junction contained 5 bases not matched to a gene. The length of the CDR3 is 16 residues. Germline V CDR1 and CDR2: SGHNT, YYREEE (reference sequence). The CDR3 DNA sequence: TGTGCCAGCAGCTTGGGAGCGGGAGGGCCGGCAGATACGCAGTATTTT. Amino acids: CASSLGAGGPADTQYF.

The V gene is TRBV10-2, the J gene TRBJ2-1, with a tentative D call TRBD2 (5 bases). The germline CDR1 and CDR2 sequences are WSHSY and SAAADI. The CDR3 has 10 residues. Here the CDR3 reads CATLANEQFF. For the CDR3, the DNA is TGCGCAACTCTAGCCAATGAGCAGTTCTTC.

This clone qualifies as large. The rearrangement uses TRBV6-5 and TRBJ1-2; D is uncertain. Trimming stripped 5 bases from V and 4 bases from J, with 11 bases between. The CDR3 is made up of 13 amino acids. Germline assignment: CDR1 MNHEY and CDR2 SVGAGI. This CDR3 is CASSPYGSYGYTF. CDR3 sequence (DNA): TGTGCCAGCAGTCCTTATGGGTCCTATGGCTACACCTTC.

The chain recombines TRBV14 with TRBJ2-3, with D unclear. Germline CDR1 SGHDN, CDR2 FVKESK. The CDR3 has 14 residues. Trimming took off 0 bases at V and 11 bases at J, with 15 bases between the two ends. This chain's CDR3 is CASSQDSRQVMQYF. The CDR3 DNA reads TGTGCCAGCAGCCAAGATTCCCGGCAGGTCATGCAGTATTTT.

J is TRBJ2-1 and V is TRBV2, with 9 nucleotides matching TRBD2. Trimming removed 5 bases from V and 5 bases from J; junction bases left unmatched: 7. There are 15 residues in the CDR3. The germline gives CDR1 SNHLY, CDR2 FYNNEI. The CDR3 protein is CASSPVAGVHNEQFF. Here the CDR3 DNA reads TGTGCCAGCAGTCCAGTAGCGGGAGTTCACAATGAGCAGTTCTTC.

The chain carries TRBV27 and TRBJ2-2, with D uncertain. Trimming stripped 5 bases from V and 6 bases from J, with 7 bases between. The CDR3 runs 12 residues. Looked up from germline, CDR1 is MNHEY and CDR2 is SMNVEV (reference sequence). The CDR3 region is CASSLRAGELFF. CDR3 nucleotides: TGTGCCAGCAGTCTCCGGGCCGGGGAGCTGTTTTTT.

The count of this clone is one. Written as DNA, the CDR3 is TGTGCCAGCAATCGGGGGTCTTTCCGGGAAAAGCAGTTCTTC. It yields the protein CASNRGSFREKQFF. V usage is TRBV25-1 and J usage is TRBJ2-1, with a possible D match to TRBD2 (6 bases). Germline assignment: CDR1 MGHDK and CDR2 SYGVNS. V lost 7 bases and J lost 11, with 21 bases in between. The CDR3 consists of 14 residues.

The sample holds a few counts of this clone. The rearrangement uses TRBV28 and TRBJ2-2; TRBD2 aligns across 9 bases. The CDR3 sequence is 15 residues long. CDR1 and CDR2 (germline): MDHEN, SYDVKM. V lost 7 bases and J lost 1; bases outside the gene matches: 4. CDR3 loop: CASIGREGNTGELFF. CDR3 coding DNA: TGTGCCAGCATAGGGCGGGAGGGGAACACCGGGGAGCTGTTTTTT.

This chain connects TRBV21-1 to TRBJ2-2. TRBV21-1 is a pseudogene segment. The CDR3 has 19 residues. DNA of the CDR3: TGTGCCAGCAGCAAAGGGGTTCCAGGAGGGGGAAAGACGGCCGGGGAGCTGTTTTTT. Its translation is CASSKGVPGGGKTAGELFF.

This clone is labeled as medium-sized (0.01 to 0.1%). The chain recombines TRBV30 with TRBJ1-2, with D uncertain. Between the trimmed V and J ends, which lost 0 bases and 3 bases, there was a span of 11 bases. The CDR3 is made up of 14 amino acids. Germline V gene sequence: CDR1 GTSNPN, CDR2 SVGIG (reference sequence). CDR3 loop: CAWSVVPRDYGYTF. In DNA, the CDR3 is TGTGCCTGGAGTGTAGTCCCTAGGGACTATGGCTACACCTTC.

The chain uses TRBV4-1 and TRBJ2-7, with 9 bases that match TRBD1. Germline CDR1 and CDR2: MGHRA and YSYEKL. The CDR3 extends over 14 amino acids. J was trimmed by 3 bases and V by 3 bases; bases with no gene match: 3. As DNA, the CDR3 is TGCGCCAGCAGCCAGGGACAGGGACACTACGAGCAGTACTTC. This gives the protein CASSQGQGHYEQYF.

The chain employs TRBV15 and TRBJ2-1; tentative D call: TRBD1 (6 bases). The CDR3 is 16 amino acids. The germline V gene has CDR1 LNHNV and CDR2 YYDKDF (reference sequence). V gave up 1 base and J gave up 8 bases, with 18 bases separating them. CDR3 nucleotides: TGTGCCACCAGCAGAGCAGGGGCAATGCGGCGGGATGAGCAGTTCTTC. It is translated as CATSRAGAMRRDEQFF.

V and J are TRBV6-1 and TRBJ1-2, with D perhaps TRBD1 (6 bases). The germline CDR1 and CDR2 sequences are MNHNS and SASEGT. Trimming shortened V by 0 bases and J by 8 bases, and 13 bases separated the two germline ends. The CDR3 is 14 amino acids. Here the CDR3 DNA reads TGTGCCAGCAGTGAAGCTGGGGGGGCGGGAGGCTACACCTTC. This encodes CASSEAGGAGGYTF.

CDR3 DNA: TGTGCCAGCTCATCTCTTAGCGGGAGGGCCGACAATGAGCAGTTCTTC. Its protein is CASSSLSGRADNEQFF. V usage is TRBV18 and J usage is TRBJ2-1, with TRBD2 matching 11 bases. Losses at the gene ends were 5 bases for V and 5 bases for J; bases not matched to a gene: 8. The CDR3 covers 16 residues. In germline, CDR1 is KGHSH, CDR2 LQKENI.